This TCR beta chain comes out of a study of identical twins. This clonotype was observed a single time. Healthy Caucasians were all of the donors. TCRdb analysed the 5' RACE reads with MiXCR anew, one entry per CDR3 protein. The sample carries 1.5 million to 2 million distinct CDR3 sequences, roughly a third recorded once. The clonotype originates from a newborn girl in good health. The sequenced sample consisted of cord blood.

CDR3 loop: CASSRLEVSQGTEAFF. In nucleotides, the CDR3 is TGTGCCAGCAGCCGGTTGGAAGTCTCACAGGGCACTGAAGCTTTCTTT. The chain is built from TRBV7-2 and TRBJ1-1, with D possibly matching TRBD1 (6 bases). The CDR3 contains 16 residues. Germline CDR1 reads SGHTA; CDR2 reads FQGNSA. Trimming left V 5 bases short and J 4 bases short, with 20 bases between. The full variable domain, completed using reference TRBV7-2 and TRBJ1-1, is GAGVSQSPSNKVTEKGKDVELRCDPISGHTALYWYRQSLGQGLEFLIYFQGNSAPDKSGLPSDRFSAERTGGSVSTLTIQRTQQEDSAVYLCASSRLEVSQGTEAFFGQGTRLTVV.